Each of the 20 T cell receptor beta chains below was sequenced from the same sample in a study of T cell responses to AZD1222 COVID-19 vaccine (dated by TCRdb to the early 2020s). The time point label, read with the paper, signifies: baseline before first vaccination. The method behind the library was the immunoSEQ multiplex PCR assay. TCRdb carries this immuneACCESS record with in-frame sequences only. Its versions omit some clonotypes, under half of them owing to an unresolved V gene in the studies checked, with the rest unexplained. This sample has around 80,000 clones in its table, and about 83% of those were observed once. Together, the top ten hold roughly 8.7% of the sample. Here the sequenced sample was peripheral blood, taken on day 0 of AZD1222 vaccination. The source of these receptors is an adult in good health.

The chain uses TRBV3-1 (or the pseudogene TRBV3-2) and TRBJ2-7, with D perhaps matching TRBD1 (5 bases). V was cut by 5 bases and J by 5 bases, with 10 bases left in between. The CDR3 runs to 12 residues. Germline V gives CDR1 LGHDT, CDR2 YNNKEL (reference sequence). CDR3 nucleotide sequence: TGTGCCAGCAGCTACCTAGGGGACGAGCAGTACTTC. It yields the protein CASSYLGDEQYF.

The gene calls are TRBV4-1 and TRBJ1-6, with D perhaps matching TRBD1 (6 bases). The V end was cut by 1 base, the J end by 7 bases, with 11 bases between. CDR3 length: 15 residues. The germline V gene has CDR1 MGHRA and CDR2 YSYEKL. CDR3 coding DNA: TGCGCCAGCAGCCAAGTGGGTAGGGGGAATTCACCCCTCCACTTT. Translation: CASSQVGRGNSPLHF.

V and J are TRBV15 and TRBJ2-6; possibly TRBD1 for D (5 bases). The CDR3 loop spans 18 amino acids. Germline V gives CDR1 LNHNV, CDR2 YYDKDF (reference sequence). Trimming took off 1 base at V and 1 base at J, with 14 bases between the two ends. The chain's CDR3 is CATSRGLEGASGANVLTF. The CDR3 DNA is TGTGCCACCAGCAGAGGGTTAGAAGGGGCGTCTGGGGCCAACGTCCTGACTTTC.

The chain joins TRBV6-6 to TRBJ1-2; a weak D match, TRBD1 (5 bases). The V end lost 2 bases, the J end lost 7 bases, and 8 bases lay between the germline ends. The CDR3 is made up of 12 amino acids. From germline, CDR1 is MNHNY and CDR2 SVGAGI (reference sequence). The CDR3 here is CASSYGGSGYTF. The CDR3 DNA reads TGTGCCAGCAGTTACGGGGGATCTGGCTACACCTTC.

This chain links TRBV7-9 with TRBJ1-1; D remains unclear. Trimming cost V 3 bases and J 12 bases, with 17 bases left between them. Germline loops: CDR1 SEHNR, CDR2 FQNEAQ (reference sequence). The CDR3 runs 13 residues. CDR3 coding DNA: TGTGCCAGCAGCTTTCGGCTGAATCTTTATCCTTTCTTT. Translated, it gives CASSFRLNLYPFF.

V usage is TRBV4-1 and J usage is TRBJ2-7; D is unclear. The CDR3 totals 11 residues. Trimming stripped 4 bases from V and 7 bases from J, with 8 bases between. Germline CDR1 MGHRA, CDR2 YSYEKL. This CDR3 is CASSRGGEQYF. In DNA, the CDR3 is TGCGCCAGCAGCCGGGGTGGGGAGCAGTACTTC.

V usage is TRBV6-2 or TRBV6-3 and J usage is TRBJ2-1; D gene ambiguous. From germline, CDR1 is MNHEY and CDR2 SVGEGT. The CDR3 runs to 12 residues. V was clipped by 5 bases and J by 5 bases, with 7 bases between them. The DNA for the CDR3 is TGTGCCAGCAGTCGACTTAACAATGAGCAGTTCTTC. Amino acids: CASSRLNNEQFF.

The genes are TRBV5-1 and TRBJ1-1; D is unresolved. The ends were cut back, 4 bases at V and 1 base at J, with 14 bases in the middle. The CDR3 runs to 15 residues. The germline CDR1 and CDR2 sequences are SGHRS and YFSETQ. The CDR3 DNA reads TGCGCCAGCAGCGGACCTGAAGGGTCGAACACTGAAGCTTTCTTT. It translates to CASSGPEGSNTEAFF.

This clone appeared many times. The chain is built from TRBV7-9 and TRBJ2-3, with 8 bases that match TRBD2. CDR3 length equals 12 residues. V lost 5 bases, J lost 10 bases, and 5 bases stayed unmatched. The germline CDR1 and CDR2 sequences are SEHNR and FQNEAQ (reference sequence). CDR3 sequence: CASSREGTAQYF. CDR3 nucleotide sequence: TGTGCCAGCAGCCGGGAGGGCACTGCGCAGTATTTT.

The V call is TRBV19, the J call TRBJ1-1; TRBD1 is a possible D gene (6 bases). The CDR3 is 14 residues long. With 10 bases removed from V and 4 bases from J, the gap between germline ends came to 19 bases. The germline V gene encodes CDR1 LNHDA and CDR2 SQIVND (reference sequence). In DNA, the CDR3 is TGTGCCACCTCTCGAGGGGGGGTGTCCACTGAAGCTTTCTTT. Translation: CATSRGGVSTEAFF. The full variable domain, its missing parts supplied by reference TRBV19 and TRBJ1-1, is DGGITQSPKYLFRKEGQNVTLSCEQNLNHDAMYWYRQDPGQGLRLIYYSQIVNDFQKGDIAEGYSVSREKKESFPLTVTSAQKNPTAFYLCATSRGGVSTEAFFGQGTRLTVV.

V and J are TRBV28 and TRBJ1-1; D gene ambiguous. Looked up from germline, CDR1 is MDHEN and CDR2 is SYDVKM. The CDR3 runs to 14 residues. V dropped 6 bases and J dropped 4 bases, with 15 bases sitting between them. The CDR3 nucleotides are TGTGCCAGCAGCCCTATTATATGGGCCACTGAAGCTTTCTTT. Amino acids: CASSPIIWATEAFF.

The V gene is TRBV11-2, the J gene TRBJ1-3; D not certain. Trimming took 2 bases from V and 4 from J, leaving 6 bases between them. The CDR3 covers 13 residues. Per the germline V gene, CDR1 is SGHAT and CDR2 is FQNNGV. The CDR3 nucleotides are TGTGCCAGCAGCTTAATCACCGGAAACACCATATATTTT. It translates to CASSLITGNTIYF.

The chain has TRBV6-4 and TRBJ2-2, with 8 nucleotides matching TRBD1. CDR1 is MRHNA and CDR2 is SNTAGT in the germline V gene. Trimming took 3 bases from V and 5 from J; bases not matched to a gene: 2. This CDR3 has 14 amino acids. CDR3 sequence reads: CASSETGVTGELFF. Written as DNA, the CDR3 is TGTGCCAGCAGTGAGACAGGGGTTACCGGGGAGCTGTTTTTT.

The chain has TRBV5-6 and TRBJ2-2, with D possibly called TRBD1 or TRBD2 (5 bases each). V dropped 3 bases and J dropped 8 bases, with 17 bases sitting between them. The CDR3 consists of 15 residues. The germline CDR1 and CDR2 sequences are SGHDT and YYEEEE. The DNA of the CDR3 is TGTGCCAGCAGCTGGGGGACCTCCGTCTCGGGGGAGCTGTTTTTT. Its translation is CASSWGTSVSGELFF.

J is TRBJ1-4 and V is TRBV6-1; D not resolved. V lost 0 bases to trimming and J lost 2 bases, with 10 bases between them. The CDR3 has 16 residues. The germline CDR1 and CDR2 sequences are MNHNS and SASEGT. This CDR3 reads CASSEALAGTNEKLFF. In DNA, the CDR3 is TGTGCCAGCAGTGAAGCGCTGGCTGGCACTAATGAAAAACTGTTTTTT.

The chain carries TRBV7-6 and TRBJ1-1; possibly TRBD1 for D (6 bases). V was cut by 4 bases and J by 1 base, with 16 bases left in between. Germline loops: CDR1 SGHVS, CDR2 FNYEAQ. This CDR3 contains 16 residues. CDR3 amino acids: CASSSQTSGANTEAFF. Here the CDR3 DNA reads TGTGCCAGCAGCTCCCAGACGTCAGGGGCGAACACTGAAGCTTTCTTT. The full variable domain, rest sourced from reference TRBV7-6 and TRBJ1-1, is GAGVSQSPRYKVTKRGQDVALRCDPISGHVSLYWYRQALGQGPEFLTYFNYEAQQDKSGLPNDRFSAERPEGSISTLTIQRTEQRDSAMYRCASSSQTSGANTEAFFGQGTRLTVV.

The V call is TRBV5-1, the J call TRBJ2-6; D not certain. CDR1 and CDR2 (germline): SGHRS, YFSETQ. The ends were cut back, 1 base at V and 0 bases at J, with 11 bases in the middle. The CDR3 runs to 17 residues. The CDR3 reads CASSLTPTTSGANVLTF. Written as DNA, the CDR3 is TGCGCCAGCAGCTTGACCCCGACGACCTCTGGGGCCAACGTCCTGACTTTC.

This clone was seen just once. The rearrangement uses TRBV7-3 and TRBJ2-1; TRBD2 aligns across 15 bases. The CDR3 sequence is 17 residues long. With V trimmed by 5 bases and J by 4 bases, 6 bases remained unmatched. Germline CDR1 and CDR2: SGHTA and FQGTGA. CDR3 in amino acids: CASSLQGLAGGYNEQFF. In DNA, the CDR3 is TGTGCCAGCAGCCTACAGGGACTAGCGGGAGGTTACAATGAGCAGTTCTTC.

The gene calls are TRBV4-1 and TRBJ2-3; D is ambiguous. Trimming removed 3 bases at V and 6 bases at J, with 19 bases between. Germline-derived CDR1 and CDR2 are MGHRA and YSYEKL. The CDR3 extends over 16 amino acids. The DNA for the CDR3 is TGCGCCAGCAGCCAGATAAATCTAGTAGTATCGGATACGCAGTATTTT. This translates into CASSQINLVVSDTQYF.

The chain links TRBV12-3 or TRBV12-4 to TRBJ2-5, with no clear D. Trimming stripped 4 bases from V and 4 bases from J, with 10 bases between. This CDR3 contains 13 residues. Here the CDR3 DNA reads TGTGCCAGCAGTTCACGACGGCGAGAGACCCAGTACTTC. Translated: CASSSRRRETQYF.